This TCR beta chain stems from a study of blood T cells in healthy people across ages. The V gene's germline CDR1 is SGHTA and CDR2 FQGNSA. The CDR3 has 15 residues. Trimming took 1 base from V and 4 from J, leaving 13 bases between them. The use of a sample-barcoded 5' primer and a J-beta primer mix characterized a second PCR of roughly 6 to 11 cycles. TCRdb re-called the 5' RACE reads through MiXCR, storing one row per CDR3 protein. This sample has hundreds of thousands of distinct CDR3 sequences, with more than 50% found just once. The clonotype originates from a man aged 35 to 55 in good health. The chain links TRBV7-2 to TRBJ2-5; TRBD1 is a possible D gene (5 bases). The specimen sequenced was blood. The CDR3, as DNA: TGTGCCAGCAGCTTAGACCCAGGGTGGTCAGAGACCCAGTACTTC. Protein sequence: CASSLDPGWSETQYF. Drawing the rest from reference TRBV7-2 and TRBJ2-5, the complete variable domain is GAGVSQSPSNKVTEKGKDVELRCDPISGHTALYWYRQSLGQGLEFLIYFQGNSAPDKSGLPSDRFSAERTGGSVSTLTIQRTQQEDSAVYLCASSLDPGWSETQYFGPGTRLLVL.